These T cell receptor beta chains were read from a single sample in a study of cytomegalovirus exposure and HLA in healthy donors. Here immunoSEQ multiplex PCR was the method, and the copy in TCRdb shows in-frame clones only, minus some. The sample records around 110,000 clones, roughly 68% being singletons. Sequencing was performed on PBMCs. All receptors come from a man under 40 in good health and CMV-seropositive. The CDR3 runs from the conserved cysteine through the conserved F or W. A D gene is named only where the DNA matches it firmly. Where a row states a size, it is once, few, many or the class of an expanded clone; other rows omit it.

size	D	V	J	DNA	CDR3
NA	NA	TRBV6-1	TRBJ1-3	TGTGCCAGCAGTACAGGCTACTCTGGAAACACCATATATTTT	CASSTGYSGNTIYF
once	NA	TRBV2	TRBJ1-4	TGTGCCAGCGGAAAGGTCCTTTTCGGGGGGCGCAATGTTCAGGGTGAAAAACTGTTTTTT	CASGKVLFGGRNVQGEKLFF
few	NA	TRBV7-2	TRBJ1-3	TGTGCCAGCAGCTTAGGGGTGTGGGGGCTAGGAAACACCATATATTTT	CASSLGVWGLGNTIYF
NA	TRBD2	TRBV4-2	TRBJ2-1	TGTGCCAGCAGCCAATTAATGGCGGGCGGGGGGGCCGGAAATGAGCAGTTCTTC	CASSQLMAGGGAGNEQFF
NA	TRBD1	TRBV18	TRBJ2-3	TGTGCCAGCTCACGTGGCTTCCCGGGGGACAGGGTCACAGATACGCAGTATTTT	CASSRGFPGDRVTDTQYF
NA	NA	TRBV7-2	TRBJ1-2	TGTGCCAGCAGCTCCATTCGAACAGGTTACTATGGCTACACCTTC	CASSSIRTGYYGYTF
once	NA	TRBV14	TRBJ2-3	TGTGCCAGCCGTCGAGCCGGGACTGTCACAGATACGCAGTATTTT	CASRRAGTVTDTQYF
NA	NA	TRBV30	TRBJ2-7	TGTGCCTGGAGATGGGGGCCGGGCGAGCAGTACTTC	CAWRWGPGEQYF
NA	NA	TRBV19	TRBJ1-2	TGTGCCAGTAGAGGAGAGGGCGCTCACTATGGCTACACCTTC	CASRGEGAHYGYTF
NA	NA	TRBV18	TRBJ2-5	TGTGCCAGCTCCGCGCAGGGTCAAGAGACCCAGTACTTC	CASSAQGQETQYF
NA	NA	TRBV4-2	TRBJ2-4	TGTGCCAGCAGCCAAGTACGTGGAGAGATTCAGTACTTC	CASSQVRGEIQYF
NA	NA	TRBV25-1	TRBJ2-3	TGTGCCAGCAGCCAACCGGGGAGCCCGAAGGGCACAGATACGCAGTATTTT	CASSQPGSPKGTDTQYF
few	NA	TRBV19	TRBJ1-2	TGTGCCAGTAGTACCTACCCCGGCAGGGAAAGGGAAGGCTACACCTTC	CASSTYPGREREGYTF
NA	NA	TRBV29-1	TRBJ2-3	TGCAGCGCTGAACGGGGTCCAGATACGCAGTATTTT	CSAERGPDTQYF